This is a list of T cell receptor beta chains from one sample in a study of blood T cell repertoires in COVID-19. The table came from immunoSEQ multiplex PCR; TCRdb's copy has only in-frame clones and leaves some out. Here the sample spans around 220,000 clones, roughly 82% being singletons. The specimen was peripheral blood. The source of these receptors is a woman of 80 years or more with active or convalescent COVID-19. CDR3s include the opening cysteine and the closing phenylalanine or tryptophan. The order of the fields is D gene, clone size, V gene, J gene, CDR3 protein, CDR3 DNA. A D gene is named only where the DNA matches it firmly. Where a row states a size, it is once, few, many or the class of an expanded clone; other rows omit it.

D gene: -; clone size: -; V gene: TRBV3-1/TRBV3-2; J gene: TRBJ1-5; CDR3 protein: CASSQMAGSNQPQHF; CDR3 DNA: TGTGCCAGCAGCCAGATGGCAGGGTCTAATCAGCCCCAGCATTTT
D gene: TRBD1; clone size: -; V gene: TRBV5-6; J gene: TRBJ1-1; CDR3 protein: CASSPGRGTQGAF; CDR3 DNA: TGTGCCAGCAGCCCCGGGCGGGGAACTCAGGGGGCCTTT
D gene: -; clone size: -; V gene: TRBV5-1; J gene: TRBJ2-2; CDR3 protein: CASSFNPGANTGELFF; CDR3 DNA: TGCGCCAGCAGCTTTAATCCGGGGGCGAACACCGGGGAGCTGTTTTTT
D gene: TRBD2; clone size: -; V gene: TRBV4-2; J gene: TRBJ2-3; CDR3 protein: CASSQDLAGGPQDTQYF; CDR3 DNA: TGTGCCAGCAGCCAAGATCTAGCGGGAGGGCCGCAGGATACGCAGTATTTT
D gene: -; clone size: once; V gene: TRBV6-5; J gene: TRBJ2-6; CDR3 protein: CASRASGANVLTF; CDR3 DNA: TGTGCCAGCAGAGCCTCTGGGGCCAACGTCCTGACTTTC
D gene: -; clone size: once; V gene: TRBV5-1; J gene: TRBJ2-6; CDR3 protein: CASSLESLVAGANVLTF; CDR3 DNA: TGCGCCAGCAGCTTGGAGTCCCTAGTGGCTGGGGCCAACGTCCTGACTTTC
D gene: TRBD1; clone size: few; V gene: TRBV5-5; J gene: TRBJ1-2; CDR3 protein: CASSLGPGTGSYGYTF; CDR3 DNA: TGTGCCAGCAGCTTGGGGCCCGGGACAGGGAGCTATGGCTACACCTTC
D gene: TRBD1; clone size: -; V gene: TRBV6-6; J gene: TRBJ2-7; CDR3 protein: CASSAAGTVLTQYF; CDR3 DNA: TGTGCCAGCAGCGCTGCCGGGACAGTCCTGACGCAGTACTTC
D gene: -; clone size: -; V gene: TRBV5-1; J gene: TRBJ1-5; CDR3 protein: CASSLAGNQPQHF; CDR3 DNA: TGCGCCAGCAGTCTGGCAGGGAATCAGCCCCAGCATTTT
D gene: TRBD2; clone size: -; V gene: TRBV4-1; J gene: TRBJ2-1; CDR3 protein: CASSPTGRLAGGDEQFF; CDR3 DNA: TGCGCCAGCAGCCCAACCGGGAGACTAGCGGGGGGTGATGAGCAGTTCTTC
D gene: TRBD2; clone size: -; V gene: TRBV6-6; J gene: TRBJ2-7; CDR3 protein: CASSIGEGTHEQYF; CDR3 DNA: TGTGCCAGCAGTATAGGGGAGGGTACCCACGAGCAGTACTTC
D gene: -; clone size: -; V gene: TRBV3-1/TRBV3-2; J gene: TRBJ1-2; CDR3 protein: CASSRDAANYGYTF; CDR3 DNA: TGTGCCAGCAGCCGTGATGCGGCTAACTATGGCTACACCTTC
D gene: TRBD2; clone size: -; V gene: TRBV5-1; J gene: TRBJ2-7; CDR3 protein: CASSLGEAGGIYEQYF; CDR3 DNA: TGCGCCAGCTCACTCGGCGAAGCGGGAGGCATCTACGAGCAGTACTTC
D gene: -; clone size: -; V gene: TRBV2; J gene: TRBJ1-5; CDR3 protein: CASSEDFSQPQHF; CDR3 DNA: TGTGCCAGCAGTGAAGATTTCAGTCAGCCCCAGCATTTT
D gene: TRBD1; clone size: -; V gene: TRBV19; J gene: TRBJ2-1; CDR3 protein: CASSIGPLLSTGGSYNEQFF; CDR3 DNA: TGTGCCAGTAGTATAGGCCCTCTTTTATCAACAGGGGGCTCCTACAATGAGCAGTTCTTC
D gene: -; clone size: -; V gene: TRBV28; J gene: TRBJ1-1; CDR3 protein: CASSSGQNTEAFF; CDR3 DNA: TGTGCCAGCAGTTCTGGACAAAACACTGAAGCTTTCTTT
D gene: TRBD1; clone size: -; V gene: TRBV15; J gene: TRBJ2-1; CDR3 protein: CATSPAGGNEQFF; CDR3 DNA: TGTGCCACCAGCCCAGCAGGGGGCAATGAGCAGTTCTTC
D gene: -; clone size: -; V gene: TRBV29-1; J gene: TRBJ1-3; CDR3 protein: CSVAEDGRNTIYF; CDR3 DNA: TGCAGCGTTGCGGAGGACGGCCGAAACACCATATATTTT
D gene: -; clone size: -; V gene: TRBV6-5; J gene: TRBJ2-3; CDR3 protein: CASSHVGTDTQYF; CDR3 DNA: TGTGCCAGCAGTCACGTAGGCACAGATACGCAGTATTTT